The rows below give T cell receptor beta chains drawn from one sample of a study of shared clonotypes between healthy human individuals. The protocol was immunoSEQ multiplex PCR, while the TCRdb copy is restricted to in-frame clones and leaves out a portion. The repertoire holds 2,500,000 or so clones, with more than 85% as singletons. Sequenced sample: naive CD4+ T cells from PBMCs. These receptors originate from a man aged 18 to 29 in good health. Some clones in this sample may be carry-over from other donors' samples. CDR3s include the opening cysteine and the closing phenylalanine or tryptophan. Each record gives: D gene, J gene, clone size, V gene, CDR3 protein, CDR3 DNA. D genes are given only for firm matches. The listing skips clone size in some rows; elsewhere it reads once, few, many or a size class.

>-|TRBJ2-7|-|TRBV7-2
CASSLWTGSKNLYEQYF
TGTGCCAGCAGCCTGTGGACGGGTTCCAAAAACCTCTACGAGCAGTACTTC
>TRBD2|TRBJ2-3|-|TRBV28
CASSILAGGSDTQYF
TGTGCCAGCAGTATACTAGCGGGAGGTTCGGATACGCAGTATTTT
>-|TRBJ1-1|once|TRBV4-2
CASSQESGDLAFF
TGTGCCAGCAGCCAAGAGTCCGGGGATTTAGCTTTCTTT
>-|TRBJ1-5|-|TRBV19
CASSIRADTRQPQHF
TGTGCCAGTAGTATCCGTGCGGACACTCGTCAGCCCCAGCATTTT
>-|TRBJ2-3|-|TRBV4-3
CASSQDPGTDTQYF
TGCGCCAGCAGCCAAGATCCGGGGACAGATACGCAGTATTTT
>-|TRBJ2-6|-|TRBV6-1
CASSGQFASGANVLTF
TGTGCCAGCAGTGGACAGTTCGCCTCTGGGGCCAACGTCCTGACTTTC
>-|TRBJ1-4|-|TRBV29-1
CSVEVGYRDNYGEKLFF
TGCAGCGTTGAAGTAGGGTACAGGGATAATTACGGAGAAAAACTGTTTTTT
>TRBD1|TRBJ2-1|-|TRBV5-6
CASSFDRVPYNEQFF
TGTGCCAGCAGCTTCGACAGGGTCCCATACAATGAGCAGTTCTTC
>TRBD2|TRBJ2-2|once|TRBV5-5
CASSVLAGNTGELFF
TGTGCCAGCAGCGTCCTAGCGGGTAACACCGGGGAGCTGTTTTTT
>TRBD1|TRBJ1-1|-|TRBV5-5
CASSYRDRTNTEAFF
TGTGCCAGCAGCTACCGGGACAGAACCAACACTGAAGCTTTCTTT
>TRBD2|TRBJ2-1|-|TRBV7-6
CASSLALSSGSANEQFF
TGTGCCAGCAGCTTAGCGCTCAGTAGCGGGAGTGCGAATGAGCAGTTCTTC
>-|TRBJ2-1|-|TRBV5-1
CASSLDSGGRRIYEQFF
TGCGCCAGCAGCTTGGATTCTGGCGGAAGGAGGATCTATGAGCAGTTCTTC
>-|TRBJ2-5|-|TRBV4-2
CASSPQLGLQETQYF
TGTGCCAGCAGCCCACAACTAGGCCTCCAAGAGACCCAGTACTTC
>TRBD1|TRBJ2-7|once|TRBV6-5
CASRRPGQGTYEQYF
TGTGCCAGCAGACGACCGGGACAGGGGACCTACGAGCAGTACTTC
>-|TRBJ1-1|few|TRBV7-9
CASSLGEQFRAFF
TGTGCCAGCAGCTTAGGGGAACAGTTCCGGGCTTTCTTT
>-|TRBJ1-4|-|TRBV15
CATSRGYREGDEKLFF
TGTGCCACCAGCAGGGGCTACAGGGAAGGTGATGAAAAACTGTTTTTT